A single sample gave rise to the 30 T cell receptor beta chains below, sequenced in a study of human T cells and chemical hapten exposure. In TCRdb, the RACE reads were re-called with MiXCR into one record per CDR3 protein. The table lists tens of thousands of distinct CDR3 sequences, over 5.5% of them singletons. Time point noted: patch test 1, 2 weeks after DPC sensitization. Treatment defined: therapeutic diphenylcyclopropenone sensitization with weekly scalp DPC. The template was total RNA from unfractionated whole blood. Specimen: whole blood, collected in connection with sensitization to the hapten diphenylcyclopropenone (DPC). Receptors originate from a woman aged 30 to 39 with alopecia areata. Some clones in this sample may be carry-over from other donors' samples.

This clonotype was picked up a small number of times. The V and J genes are TRBV28 and TRBJ2-1; 8 nucleotides match TRBD1. In germline, CDR1 is MDHEN, CDR2 SYDVKM. Losses at the gene ends were 6 bases for V and 1 base for J; bases not matched to a gene: 5. This CDR3 contains 15 residues. The CDR3 region is CASRHTGGSYNEQFF. The CDR3 DNA sequence: TGTGCCAGCAGGCATACAGGGGGGTCCTACAATGAGCAGTTCTTC.

This clonotype is medium-sized. The chain employs TRBV4-3 and TRBJ2-1, with D perhaps matching TRBD2 (6 bases). Germline-derived CDR1 and CDR2 are LGHNA and YSLEER. The CDR3 spans 17 residues. V lost 0 bases and J lost 7, with 19 bases in between. The CDR3 sequence is CASSQDYMASVRNEQFF. CDR3 in DNA: TGCGCCAGCAGCCAAGATTATATGGCTAGCGTTAGGAATGAGCAGTTCTTC.

This clonotype was detected a few times. The J gene is TRBJ1-1, the V gene TRBV6-2 or TRBV6-3; 8 positions match TRBD1. The CDR3 has 14 residues. Trimming removed 6 bases from V and 4 bases from J; junction bases left unmatched: 7. Germline CDR1 reads MNHEY; CDR2 reads SVGEGT. In nucleotides, the CDR3 is TGTGCCAGCAGACCTACCACAGGGGGCACTGAAGCTTTCTTT. It specifies CASRPTTGGTEAFF.

The V gene is TRBV6-5, the J gene TRBJ2-2, with a weak D call TRBD1 (7 bases). Between the trimmed V and J ends, which lost 8 bases and 3 bases, there was a span of 19 bases. Germline V CDR1 and CDR2: MNHEY, SVGAGI. The CDR3 totals 16 residues. CDR3 nucleotide sequence: TGTGCCAGCCATTCAGGGGGGCAGGGGCACACCGGGGAGCTGTTTTTT. Amino acid sequence: CASHSGGQGHTGELFF.

This clonotype was detected a few times. This chain connects TRBV7-2 to TRBJ2-3, with D perhaps given as TRBD1 or TRBD2 (5 bases each). Trimming took 6 bases from V and 4 from J, leaving 20 bases between them. Germline CDR1 SGHTA, CDR2 FQGNSA. CDR3 size: 16 residues. CDR3 DNA sequence: TGTGCCAGCAGTCCTCCGGGACGGAAGCCAGCAGATACGCAGTATTTT. It translates to CASSPPGRKPADTQYF.

The chain employs TRBV6-5 and TRBJ2-5; 7 nucleotides line up with TRBD1. J lost 7 bases, V lost 5 bases, and 4 bases had no gene match. The V gene's germline CDR1 is MNHEY and CDR2 SVGAGI. The CDR3 is 12 residues long. DNA for the CDR3: TGTGCCAGCAGTGACAGGGTTGGGACCCAGTACTTC. Amino acids: CASSDRVGTQYF.

The chain links TRBV20-1 to TRBJ2-1; perhaps TRBD2 as D (7 bases). V was shortened by 6 bases and J by 1 base, with 16 bases between the two germline ends. Per the germline V gene, CDR1 is DFQATT and CDR2 is SNEGSKA (reference sequence). The CDR3 is 15 residues long. The CDR3 DNA is TGCAGTGCCGCGAGGGGGGGGGTATCCTACAATGAGCAGTTCTTC. This gives the protein CSAARGGVSYNEQFF.

This chain joins TRBV7-2 and TRBJ1-5, with unresolved D. There are 13 residues in the CDR3. The V end lost 7 bases, the J end lost 4 bases, and 11 bases lay between the germline ends. Germline CDR1 SGHTA, CDR2 FQGNSA. In nucleotides, the CDR3 is TGTGCCAGCAAAGAACAGAGGAATCAGCCCCAGCATTTT. It specifies CASKEQRNQPQHF.

This clonotype was recorded many times. The chain has TRBV4-3 and TRBJ2-1; D remains unclear. This CDR3 has 13 residues. The V end was cut by 5 bases, the J end by 10 bases, with 15 bases between. Germline-derived CDR1 and CDR2 are LGHNA and YSLEER. The CDR3 protein is CASSGGPSSEQFF. The CDR3 nucleotides read TGCGCCAGCAGCGGTGGTCCATCGTCGGAGCAGTTCTTC.

A note on this clonotype: A read error may be the cause here, since a much bigger clone is one base away. This chain's CDR3 is CATSREKGDGYTF. CDR3 DNA sequence: TGTGCCACCAGCAGAGAGAAAGGGGATGGCTACACCTTC. The chain couples TRBV15 to TRBJ1-2; tentatively, D is TRBD1 (5 bases). The germline V gene encodes CDR1 LNHNV and CDR2 YYDKDF (reference sequence). Deletions cut 0 bases from V and 6 bases from J, with 8 bases between. The CDR3 is made up of 13 amino acids.

In this sample, this clonotype turned up a few times. This chain uses TRBV7-3 with TRBJ1-2, with D perhaps matching TRBD1 (6 bases). V lost 5 bases and J 0 bases, leaving 16 bases between the germline ends. Looked up from germline, CDR1 is SGHTA and CDR2 is FQGTGA. CDR3 size: 16 residues. The chain's CDR3 is CASSPDRTDSNYGYTF. The DNA for the CDR3 is TGTGCCAGCAGCCCCGACAGGACAGATTCTAACTATGGCTACACCTTC.

V is TRBV12-5 and J is TRBJ1-1, with D possibly being TRBD1 (6 bases). The V gene's germline CDR1 is LGHNT and CDR2 FRNRAP. This CDR3 contains 13 residues. Trimming pared 1 base from V and 5 bases from J, leaving 8 bases between. The CDR3 nucleotides are TGTGCTAGTGGTTTGGAAACAGGGACTGAAGCTTTCTTT. Amino acids: CASGLETGTEAFF.

This clonotype came up many times. The chain is built from TRBV6-5 and TRBJ2-2; TRBD1 matches at 8 bases. Germline CDR1 and CDR2: MNHEY and SVGAGI. The CDR3 covers 13 residues. V gave up 8 bases and J gave up 5 bases; unmatched junction bases: 4. The CDR3 DNA sequence: TGTGCCAGCGGGCAGGGGGCAACCGGGGAGCTGTTTTTT. It encodes CASGQGATGELFF.

In its sample, this clonotype was seen a few times. The V call is TRBV11-2, the J call TRBJ2-7, with a weak D call TRBD2 (6 bases). The V and J ends lost 5 bases and 0 bases respectively, with 17 bases between them. Germline V gene data show CDR1 as SGHAT and CDR2 as FQNNGV. This CDR3 is 16 amino acids long. CDR3 amino acids: CASSAGGYLSSYEQYF. The CDR3, as DNA: TGTGCCAGCAGCGCCGGGGGATACCTGAGCTCCTACGAGCAGTACTTC.

At least ten counts were recorded for this clonotype. The V gene is TRBV6-2 or TRBV6-3, the J gene TRBJ1-1; D uncertain. V lost 3 bases and J lost 0, with 11 bases in between. The CDR3 is 15 amino acids. Germline-derived CDR1 and CDR2 are MNHEY and SVGEGT. CDR3 in amino acids: CASSYIEEMNTEAFF. DNA for the CDR3: TGTGCCAGCAGTTATATAGAAGAAATGAACACTGAAGCTTTCTTT.

This chain connects TRBV6-5 to TRBJ2-6; D unresolved. V was trimmed by 2 bases and J by 0 bases, leaving 17 bases between them. This CDR3 region has 19 residues. The germline V gene encodes CDR1 MNHEY and CDR2 SVGAGI. For the CDR3, the DNA is TGTGCCAGCAGTTACCTACCAGTCAGTGCCCGCTCTGGGGCCAACGTCCTGACTTTC. Amino acid sequence: CASSYLPVSARSGANVLTF.

The gene calls are TRBV18 and TRBJ2-3; D is perhaps TRBD2 (5 bases). V was pared by 3 bases and J by 1 base, with 11 bases between. This CDR3 comprises 15 residues. Per the germline V gene, CDR1 is KGHSH and CDR2 is LQKENI. The CDR3: CASSPLGARTDTQYF. CDR3 sequence (DNA): TGTGCCAGCTCACCCCTGGGAGCTCGCACAGATACGCAGTATTTT.

This clonotype was counted many times. The rearrangement links TRBV6-5 to TRBJ1-2; D uncertain. Trimming stripped 0 bases from V and 4 bases from J, with 6 bases between. CDR1 is MNHEY, CDR2 SVGAGI, per germline. The CDR3 consists of 13 residues. The CDR3 protein is CASSYSQLYGYTF. The CDR3, as DNA: TGTGCCAGCAGTTACTCGCAGCTCTATGGCTACACCTTC.

The V and J genes are TRBV2 and TRBJ2-2, with D possibly matching TRBD2 (5 bases). From germline, CDR1 is SNHLY and CDR2 FYNNEI. The V end lost 10 bases, the J end lost 2 bases, and 11 bases lay between the germline ends. CDR3 size: 13 residues. CDR3 amino acids: CATRTDNTGELFF. As DNA, the CDR3 is TGTGCCACCCGGACTGATAACACCGGGGAGCTGTTTTTT.

V gene TRBV6-2 or TRBV6-3 combines with J gene TRBJ1-5; a weak D match, TRBD1 (5 bases). V lost 6 bases to trimming and J lost 6 bases, with 15 bases between them. The CDR3 is 14 residues long. The V gene's germline CDR1 is MNHEY and CDR2 SVGEGT. This CDR3 reads CASSRQGRGQPQHF. DNA of the CDR3: TGTGCCAGCAGCCGTCAGGGCCGGGGTCAGCCCCAGCATTTT.

This chain uses TRBV5-4 with TRBJ2-3; a possible D gene is TRBD2 (5 bases). The CDR3 spans 15 residues. Germline V gene sequence: CDR1 SGHNT, CDR2 YYREEE (reference sequence). V was pared by 0 bases and J by 3 bases, with 11 bases between. CDR3 sequence: CASSLAGVVTDTQYF. CDR3 DNA: TGTGCCAGCAGCTTGGCCGGGGTGGTAACAGATACGCAGTATTTT.

There are a few counts of this clonotype. The rearrangement joins TRBV30 to TRBJ1-3; D unclear. Trimming took 3 bases from V and 2 from J, leaving 14 bases between them. Per germline, CDR1 GTSNPN and CDR2 SVGIG (reference sequence). The CDR3 loop spans 15 amino acids. CDR3 in amino acids: CAWRPDRFPGNTIYF. The DNA of the CDR3 is TGTGCCTGGAGACCCGACCGCTTCCCTGGAAACACCATATATTTT.

The sample holds many counts of this clonotype. The CDR3 sequence is CASRIGDRTSYNSPLHF. CDR3 DNA sequence: TGTGCCAGCAGGATTGGAGACAGGACATCTTATAATTCACCCCTCCACTTT. This chain uses TRBV28 with TRBJ1-6, with D maybe TRBD1 (6 bases). Deletions cut 6 bases from V and 4 bases from J, with 19 bases between. This CDR3 region has 17 residues. Germline V gives CDR1 MDHEN, CDR2 SYDVKM.

The gene calls are TRBV6-7 and TRBJ1-1, with TRBD1 matching over 10 bases. TRBV6-7 qualifies as an ORF whose function is uncertain. CDR3 length equals 16 residues. J lost 5 bases, V lost 6 bases, and 12 bases had no gene match. CDR3: CASSLRDRGRGTEAFF. The DNA for the CDR3 is TGTGCCAGCAGCCTCCGGGACAGGGGCCGGGGAACTGAAGCTTTCTTT.

The chain uses TRBV7-9 and TRBJ2-7; 13 nucleotides match TRBD2. This CDR3 comprises 15 residues. Germline CDR1 and CDR2: SEHNR and FQNEAQ (reference sequence). Germline trimming cut 4 bases from V and 5 bases from J; bases unmatched to any gene: 5. CDR3 in amino acids: CASSSGTSGENEQYF. The CDR3 DNA is TGTGCCAGCAGCTCAGGGACTAGCGGGGAGAACGAGCAGTACTTC.

This clonotype was recorded a few times. V and J are TRBV7-2 and TRBJ2-7, with D maybe TRBD1 (5 bases). V gave up 8 bases and J gave up 2 bases, with 19 bases separating them. The CDR3 is 15 amino acids. Germline assignment: CDR1 SGHTA and CDR2 FQGNSA. In DNA form, the CDR3 reads TGTGCCAGCTCCTCTGGCCCAGGGCTAACCTACGAGCAGTACTTC. Translation gives CASSSGPGLTYEQYF. Together with reference TRBV7-2 and TRBJ2-7, the CDR3 gives the full variable domain: GAGVSQSPSNKVTEKGKDVELRCDPISGHTALYWYRQSLGQGLEFLIYFQGNSAPDKSGLPSDRFSAERTGGSVSTLTIQRTQQEDSAVYLCASSSGPGLTYEQYFGPGTRLTVT.

This clonotype ranks as medium-sized. CDR3 loop: CASSAQLAGETDTQYF. The CDR3 DNA is TGTGCCAGCAGTGCCCAACTAGCGGGGGAAACAGATACGCAGTATTTT. V gene TRBV2 combines with J gene TRBJ2-3, with 11 bases fitting TRBD2. J lost 3 bases, V lost 4 bases, and 6 bases had no gene match. The germline CDR1 and CDR2 sequences are SNHLY and FYNNEI. This CDR3 contains 16 residues.

This clonotype was seen repeatedly, ten times or more. Here the CDR3 reads CASSSDRVYGYTF. The DNA of the CDR3 is TGTGCCAGCAGCTCAGACAGGGTCTATGGCTACACCTTC. The chain has TRBV7-2 and TRBJ1-2; TRBD1 agrees at 7 bases. Losses at the gene ends were 4 bases for V and 4 bases for J; bases not matched to a gene: 3. This CDR3 contains 13 residues. Germline-derived CDR1 and CDR2 are SGHTA and FQGNSA. The full variable domain, with the rest looked up from reference TRBV7-2 and TRBJ1-2, is GAGVSQSPSNKVTEKGKDVELRCDPISGHTALYWYRQSLGQGLEFLIYFQGNSAPDKSGLPSDRFSAERTGGSVSTLTIQRTQQEDSAVYLCASSSDRVYGYTFGSGTRLTVV.

The chain links TRBV29-1 to TRBJ2-7; 9 positions match TRBD1. The germline gives CDR1 SQVTM, CDR2 ANQGSEA. V shed 6 bases and J 3 bases; nucleotides not matched to a gene: 0. The CDR3 length is 11 residues. In DNA, the CDR3 is TGCAGCGTGACAGGGGGCTACGAGCAGTACTTC. The encoded protein is CSVTGGYEQYF.

This clonotype was found a few times. The rearrangement uses TRBV2 and TRBJ2-3; 7 nucleotides match TRBD2. This CDR3 region has 16 residues. CDR1 is SNHLY and CDR2 is FYNNEI in the germline V gene. J was trimmed by 0 bases and V by 3 bases; bases with no gene match: 6. The chain's CDR3 is CASSDLGGGSTDTQYF. The CDR3 DNA reads as TGTGCCAGCAGTGATCTTGGCGGGGGTAGCACAGATACGCAGTATTTT.